The sample holds many counts of the clone carrying this T cell receptor (beta chain). Germline values: CDR1 SGHTA, CDR2 FQGTGA. This CDR3 is 14 amino acids long. Trimming took 2 bases from V and 3 from J, leaving 11 bases between them. MiXCR, run by TCRdb on the reads, gives a single entry per CDR3 protein. The table records approximately 76,000 distinct CDR3 sequences, more than 3% of them present only once. The sample belongs to a study of T cell repertoires in cytomegalovirus infection. The chain combines TRBV7-3 with TRBJ2-7, with a possible D match to TRBD1 (6 bases). Sequenced: PBMCs. This sequence originates from a human donor in good health (CMV status not recorded). Some clones in this sample may be carry-over from other donors' samples. The CDR3 reads CASSLSQGYYEQYF. In DNA, the CDR3 is TGTGCCAGCAGCTTATCGCAGGGGTACTACGAGCAGTACTTC.